Below, 22 T cell receptor beta chains from the same sample are listed, as sequenced in a study of CD8+ T cells in alopecia areata. Peripheral blood samples and lesional scalp punch biopsies were obtained from alopecia areata patients. As the sequencing template, cDNA was produced by extracting RNA and reverse transcribing it. Here immunoSEQ multiplex PCR was the method, and the copy in TCRdb shows in-frame clones only, minus some. The sample gives some 16,000 clones, 50% to 75% of which show up once; approximately 13% is in the top ten. Material for sequencing was skin. These receptors all come from a human donor with alopecia areata.

This clone was observed a handful of times. This chain uses TRBV6-5 with TRBJ2-7; D gene uncertain. Trimming took 2 bases from V and 3 from J, leaving 8 bases between them. The germline V gene encodes CDR1 MNHEY and CDR2 SVGAGI. The CDR3 covers 13 residues. CDR3 DNA sequence: TGTGCCAGCAGTTACGGCACCAGCTACGAGCAGTACTTC. Its protein product is CASSYGTSYEQYF.

With regard to this clone: At one of its ends the junction is not consistent with the germline gene, which may arise from a read error. V is TRBV4-1 and J is TRBJ2-7; 7 nucleotides line up with TRBD2. Germline CDR1 MGHRA, CDR2 YSYEKL. The CDR3 loop spans 14 amino acids. The CDR3: CASSHQLADYEQYF. The CDR3 nucleotides read TGTGCCAGCAGCCACCAGCTAGCGGACTACGAGCAGTACTTC.

The V and J genes are TRBV19 and TRBJ1-5; D is undetermined. This CDR3 is 15 amino acids long. V shed 4 bases and J shed 8 bases, with 18 bases lying between them. Per germline, CDR1 LNHDA and CDR2 SQIVND (reference sequence). The CDR3 bases are TGTGCCAGTAGTACGGAACTGCAGAGGGCGGAGCCCCAGCATTTT. Residues: CASSTELQRAEPQHF.

This rearrangement joins TRBV5-1 to TRBJ2-5; D not resolved. This CDR3 contains 13 residues. Looked up from germline, CDR1 is SGHRS and CDR2 is YFSETQ. V was shortened by 6 bases and J by 2 bases, with 11 bases between the two germline ends. The chain's CDR3 is CASTKGSQETQYF. DNA for the CDR3: TGCGCCAGCACGAAGGGTTCACAAGAGACCCAGTACTTC.

The rearrangement links TRBV30 to TRBJ2-7; TRBD1 aligns across 7 bases. From germline, CDR1 is GTSNPN and CDR2 SVGIG (reference sequence). This CDR3 has 14 amino acids. Losses at the gene ends were 7 bases for V and 2 bases for J; bases not matched to a gene: 11. CDR3 in amino acids: CAFLHRGGTYEQYF. Written as DNA, the CDR3 is TGTGCCTTTCTCCACAGGGGTGGGACCTACGAGCAGTACTTC.

Only a few counts were recorded for this clone. J is TRBJ2-1 and V is TRBV5-4; D not resolved. Trimming stripped 2 bases from V and 1 base from J, with 10 bases between. Germline V CDR1 and CDR2: SGHNT, YYREEE (reference sequence). The CDR3 runs 15 residues. The CDR3 loop reads CASSLAGPSYNEQFF. The CDR3 coding sequence is TGTGCCAGCAGCTTAGCCGGGCCTTCCTACAATGAGCAGTTCTTC.

The V gene is TRBV5-4, the J gene TRBJ2-3; D is uncertain. V was cut by 4 bases and J by 0 bases, with 6 bases left in between. This CDR3 has 13 amino acids. Germline V lookup: CDR1 SGHNT, CDR2 YYREEE (reference sequence). CDR3 nucleotides: TGTGCCAGCAGCCAATCAAGCACAGATACGCAGTATTTT. This codes for CASSQSSTDTQYF.

This clone was observed a handful of times. The chain combines TRBV29-1 with TRBJ2-2, with a possible D match to TRBD1 (6 bases). The V gene lost 3 bases and the J gene lost 3 bases, with 8 bases spanning the gap. CDR1 and CDR2 from the germline V gene are SQVTM and ANQGSEA. The CDR3 contains 13 residues. The CDR3 nucleotides are TGCAGCGTTGATCAGGGGTACACCGGGGAGCTGTTTTTT. Translation: CSVDQGYTGELFF.

The sample holds a few counts of this clone. The genes are TRBV28 and TRBJ2-2; TRBD2 agrees at 7 bases. CDR1 MDHEN and CDR2 SYDVKM come from the germline V gene. The CDR3 runs 15 residues. Trimming cost V 6 bases and J 1 base; bases outside gene matches: 5. The chain's CDR3 is CASRSGAQNTGELFF. CDR3 in DNA: TGTGCCAGCAGAAGCGGGGCACAGAACACCGGGGAGCTGTTTTTT.

Only a few counts were recorded for this clone. This chain joins TRBV7-2 and TRBJ2-5; D may match TRBD1 or TRBD2 (5 bases each). CDR1 is SGHTA and CDR2 is FQGNSA in the germline V gene. This CDR3 is 16 amino acids long. V lost 1 base and J 7 bases, leaving 19 bases between the germline ends. CDR3 sequence reads: CASSLEGRAPRGTQYF. The DNA of the CDR3 is TGTGCCAGCAGCTTAGAGGGGCGGGCACCCCGGGGGACCCAGTACTTC.

The V call is TRBV7-6, the J call TRBJ2-7; TRBD2 matches 7 bases. V was clipped by 5 bases and J by 6 bases; unmatched bases: 13. This CDR3 is 15 amino acids long. The germline V gene encodes CDR1 SGHVS and CDR2 FNYEAQ. The DNA for the CDR3 is TGTGCCAGCAGCCTGGTAGCGGGTGGTGGAGGCGAGCAGTACTTC. This translates into CASSLVAGGGGEQYF.

This clone was observed a handful of times. The rearrangement links TRBV10-3 to TRBJ2-1, with 11 bases lining up with TRBD2. Germline V CDR1 and CDR2: ENHRY, SYGVKD. V dropped 6 bases and J dropped 2; count of bases not matched to a gene: 9. This CDR3 has 17 amino acids. This chain's CDR3 is CAISESLAGGPYNEQFF. The CDR3 DNA reads TGTGCCATCAGCGAGAGTCTAGCGGGAGGCCCCTACAATGAGCAGTTCTTC.

This chain connects TRBV28 to TRBJ2-3; no clear D. The germline V gene has CDR1 MDHEN and CDR2 SYDVKM. Trimming cost V 5 bases and J 8 bases, with 11 bases left between them. The CDR3 extends over 12 amino acids. The CDR3 loop is CASSLRVATQYF. The CDR3 coding sequence is TGTGCCAGCAGTCTTAGGGTGGCTACGCAGTATTTT.

By proportion, this clone is medium-sized (0.01 to 0.1%). The chain carries TRBV5-4 and TRBJ1-1, with D hard to call. There are 16 residues in the CDR3. CDR1 is SGHNT, CDR2 YYREEE, per germline (reference sequence). V was pared by 2 bases and J by 0 bases, with 14 bases between. CDR3 nucleotides: TGTGCCAGCAGCTTTGGTGGGGAGTCCATGAACACTGAAGCTTTCTTT. Its protein is CASSFGGESMNTEAFF.

This chain connects TRBV4-1 to TRBJ2-7; the D is unclear. The V gene lost 1 base and the J gene lost 4 bases, with 20 bases spanning the gap. The V gene's germline CDR1 is MGHRA and CDR2 YSYEKL. The CDR3 covers 17 residues. The CDR3 sequence is CASSQVNFIGPKYEQYF. In nucleotides, the CDR3 is TGCGCCAGCAGCCAAGTGAACTTTATAGGGCCAAAGTACGAGCAGTACTTC.

V usage is TRBV5-8 and J usage is TRBJ2-7, with TRBD1 matching 7 bases. The CDR3 runs 15 residues. Germline trimming cut 0 bases from V and 5 bases from J; bases unmatched to any gene: 8. CDR1 and CDR2 (germline): SGHTS, YDEGEE. The CDR3 nucleotides read TGTGCCAGCAGCTTGGTAGGGAAGGGGGCCCACGAGCAGTACTTC. As protein: CASSLVGKGAHEQYF.

The CDR3 DNA follows: TGCGCCAGCAGCCAAGTTCCGGGTGAAAGGTCCTACGAGCAGTACTTC. This codes for CASSQVPGERSYEQYF. The chain is built from TRBV4-1 and TRBJ2-7; no clear D gene. CDR1 and CDR2 from the germline V gene are MGHRA and YSYEKL. With 1 base removed from V and 1 base from J, the gap between germline ends came to 14 bases. The CDR3 extends over 16 amino acids.

This clone was counted between two and nine times. The J gene is TRBJ1-2, the V gene TRBV29-1; D is perhaps TRBD1 (6 bases). Per germline, CDR1 SQVTM and CDR2 ANQGSEA. The germline V and J ends were trimmed by 0 bases and 7 bases, with 12 bases remaining between them. CDR3 length: 13 amino acids. CDR3 loop: CSVEDRGGPGYTF. The CDR3, as DNA: TGCAGCGTTGAAGATAGAGGGGGACCTGGCTACACCTTC. The full variable domain, with the rest looked up from reference TRBV29-1 and TRBJ1-2, is SAVISQKPSRDICQRGTSLTIQCQVDSQVTMMFWYRQQPGQSLTLIATANQGSEATYESGFVIDKFPISRPNLTFSTLTVSNMSPEDSSIYLCSVEDRGGPGYTFGSGTRLTVV.

The chain links TRBV7-9 to TRBJ2-1; 7 bases are shared with TRBD2. V dropped 8 bases and J dropped 2; count of bases not matched to a gene: 18. The CDR3 runs to 18 residues. Germline CDR1 reads SEHNR; CDR2 reads FQNEAQ (reference sequence). The CDR3: CASRFFRRENFPYNEQFF. CDR3 nucleotides: TGTGCCAGCCGATTCTTCCGGCGGGAGAACTTCCCCTACAATGAGCAGTTCTTC.

This clone was detected only once. V is TRBV18 and J is TRBJ2-3; maybe TRBD2 (5 bases). The V gene's germline CDR1 is KGHSH and CDR2 LQKENI. Trimming left V 5 bases short and J 2 bases short, with 17 bases between. The CDR3 has 16 residues. The CDR3 DNA is TGTGCCAGCTCATCTCCCCGGAGGAGTTCCACAGATACGCAGTATTTT. Its protein is CASSSPRRSSTDTQYF.

The genes are TRBV18 and TRBJ2-1, with D uncertain. Per the germline V gene, CDR1 is KGHSH and CDR2 is LQKENI. CDR3 length equals 16 residues. V was shortened by 6 bases and J by 3 bases, with 18 bases between the two germline ends. The CDR3 nucleotides are TGTGCCAGCTCCCCTACCTGGGCACCTTACTACAATGAGCAGTTCTTC. Residues: CASSPTWAPYYNEQFF.

This clone was recorded a few times. The chain uses TRBV19 and TRBJ2-1, with a weak D call TRBD1 (6 bases). Germline lookup yields CDR1 LNHDA and CDR2 SQIVND (reference sequence). This CDR3 region has 15 residues. Between the trimmed V and J ends, which lost 2 bases and 5 bases, there was a span of 13 bases. CDR3 region: CASSIPAGANNEQFF. The CDR3 region has the DNA TGTGCCAGTAGTATACCGGCAGGGGCCAACAATGAGCAGTTCTTC.